There are a few counts of the clone carrying this TCR beta chain. These data originate in a study of response to subunit inactivated influenza vaccine. V lost 4 bases to trimming and J lost 4 bases; unmatched junction nucleotides: 7. The germline CDR1 and CDR2 sequences are MNHEY and SVGAGI. This CDR3 contains 16 residues. TCRdb itself ran the RT-PCR reads through MiXCR, one entry per CDR3 protein. Of around 540,000 distinct CDR3 sequences listed, about 12% are singletons. Sequencing used PBMCs from blood, obtained on the day of vaccination. The sequence was collected from a man aged 50 or older who received an inactivated influenza vaccine. J is TRBJ1-6 and V is TRBV6-5; 7 positions match TRBD1. The CDR3 nucleotides read TGTGCCAGCAGTTCACAGGGGAGAGCTTATAATTCACCCCTCCACTTT. Residues: CASSSQGRAYNSPLHF.